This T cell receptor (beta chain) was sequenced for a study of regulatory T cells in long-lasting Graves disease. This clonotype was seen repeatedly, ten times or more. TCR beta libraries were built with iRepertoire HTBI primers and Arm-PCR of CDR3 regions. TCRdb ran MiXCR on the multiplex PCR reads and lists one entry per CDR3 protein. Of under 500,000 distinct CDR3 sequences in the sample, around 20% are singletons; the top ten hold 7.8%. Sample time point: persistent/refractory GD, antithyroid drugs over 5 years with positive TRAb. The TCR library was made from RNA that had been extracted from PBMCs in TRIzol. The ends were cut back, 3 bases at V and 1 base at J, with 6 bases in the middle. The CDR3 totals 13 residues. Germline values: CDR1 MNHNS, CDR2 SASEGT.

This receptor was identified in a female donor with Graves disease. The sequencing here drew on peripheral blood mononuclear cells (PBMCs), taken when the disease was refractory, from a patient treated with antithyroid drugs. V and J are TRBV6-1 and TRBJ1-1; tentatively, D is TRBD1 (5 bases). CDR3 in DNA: TGTGCCAGCAGTGACGGGACGAACACTGAAGCTTTCTTT. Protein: CASSDGTNTEAFF.